This T cell receptor beta chain is drawn from a study of blood T cell repertoires in COVID-19. Study background: The United States, Italy and Spain were the sources of the acute and convalescent COVID-19 samples. Sources were T cells, B-cell-depleted T cells, or PBMCs; the material itself was cDNA or gDNA.

Original methodology: Scientists estimated how many nucleated cells there were by amplifying reference gene primers. Profiling relied on immunoSEQ multiplex PCR, and the TCRdb table lists in-frame clones only, not all of them. The V and J calls and clone size come from that table; D and trimming were worked out from the DNA. The profile shows about 250,000 clones, 88% of them singletons. CDR1 is MNHNY, CDR2 SVGAGI, per germline (reference sequence). V was cut by 4 bases and J by 2 bases, with 8 bases left in between. The CDR3 consists of 13 residues. The sequence was obtained from a woman between 25 and 40 years old with acute or convalescent COVID-19. The V and J genes are TRBV6-6 and TRBJ1-1; D not resolved. Specimen: peripheral blood. The chain's CDR3 is CASSFQFNTEAFF. The CDR3 nucleotides read TGTGCCAGCAGTTTTCAATTTAACACTGAAGCTTTCTTT.